This T cell receptor (beta chain) comes out of a study of blood T cell repertoires in COVID-19. About the research overall: Researchers got acute and convalescent COVID-19 samples from the United States, Italy and Spain. PBMCs, B-cell-depleted T cells, or T cells were the source of the cDNA or gDNA that made up the material.

Germline V lookup: CDR1 SGHRS, CDR2 YFSETQ. Trimming removed 0 bases from V and 5 bases from J, with 6 bases in between. The CDR3 has 13 amino acids. In the authors' workflow: Estimation of nucleated cell counts was performed using reference gene primer amplification. The protocol was immunoSEQ multiplex PCR, while the TCRdb copy is restricted to in-frame clones and leaves out a portion. For V, J and clone size, that table is used; D and trimming come from the DNA. Counted here are approximately 70,000 clones, roughly 80% occurring once; the ten biggest clones make up 4.5%. What was sequenced was peripheral blood. The V call is TRBV5-1, the J call TRBJ2-1; D is undetermined. The sequence was collected from a woman aged 55-70 years with acute or convalescent COVID-19. For the CDR3, the DNA is TGCGCCAGCAGCTTGGGAACTAACAATGAGCAGTTCTTC. This gives the protein CASSLGTNNEQFF.